This T cell receptor beta chain originates from a study of blood T cell repertoires in COVID-19. Study in general: PBMCs, B-cell-depleted T cells, or T cells were the source of the cDNA or gDNA that made up the material.

Trimming removed 2 bases at V and 2 bases at J, with 6 bases between. Germline V CDR1 and CDR2: WSHSY, SAAADI. This CDR3 has 14 residues. The table came from immunoSEQ multiplex PCR; TCRdb's copy has only in-frame clones and leaves some out. The data hold about 120,000 clones, with 65% to 90% observed a single time. This sequence originates from a man of 80 years or more with acute or convalescent COVID-19. The genes are TRBV10-2 and TRBJ2-2, with D tentatively TRBD1 (6 bases). Sample: peripheral blood. CDR3 loop: CASSEGGNTGELFF. In DNA, the CDR3 is TGCGCCAGCAGTGAGGGGGGCAACACCGGGGAGCTGTTTTTT.